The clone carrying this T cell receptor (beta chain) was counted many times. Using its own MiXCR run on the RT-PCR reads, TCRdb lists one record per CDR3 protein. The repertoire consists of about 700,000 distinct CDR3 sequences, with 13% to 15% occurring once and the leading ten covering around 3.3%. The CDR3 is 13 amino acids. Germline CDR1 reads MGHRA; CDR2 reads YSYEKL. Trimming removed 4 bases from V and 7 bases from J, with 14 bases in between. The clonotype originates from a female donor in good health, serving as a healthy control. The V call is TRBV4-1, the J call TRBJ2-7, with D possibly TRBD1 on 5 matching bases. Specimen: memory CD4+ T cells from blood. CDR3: CASSPQEYREQYF. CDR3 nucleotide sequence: TGCGCCAGCAGCCCCCAAGAATACAGGGAGCAGTACTTC.